This TCR beta chain was documented in a study of CD8 T cells in Susac syndrome. RNA totalling 0.5 to 1 ug underwent reverse transcription with random hexamers. MiXCR was run by TCRdb on the immunoSEQ multiplex PCR reads, yielding one entry per CDR3 protein. Among over 150,000 distinct CDR3 sequences listed, about 94% were seen once. Germline V CDR1 and CDR2: SGHNT, YYREEE (reference sequence). Trimming pared 3 bases from V and 5 bases from J, leaving 11 bases between. The CDR3 runs to 13 residues. This clonotype showed up just a few times. This chain joins TRBV5-4 and TRBJ2-5; TRBD1 might be the D (5 bases). The TCR sequence derives from a human donor with multiple sclerosis. Sequencing input: CD4+ T cells from PBMCs. In DNA, the CDR3 is TGTGCCAGCAGCTCCCCTGCAGGGGAGACCCAGTACTTC. It specifies CASSSPAGETQYF.